These 26 T cell receptor gamma chains originate from one sample sequenced in a study of gamma delta lymphoproliferative disorders and STAT genes. Sequencing used genomic DNA taken from PBMCs of patients and controls. TCRdb re-called clones from the multiplex PCR reads using CATT. The table shows about 1,300 gamma-chain clones, with about 8.2% occurring only once. The sample comprised blood. These receptors were obtained from a human donor with gamma-delta T-cell large granular lymphocyte leukemia.

This clone is deemed medium-sized (0.01 to 0.1%). The chain is built from TRGV8 and TRGJ1 or TRGJ2. The J gene, missing from TCRdb, was assigned here through DNA to germline matching. Germline V CDR1 and CDR2: VENAVY, YDSYNSRV. The CDR3 spans 13 residues. Trimming removed 0 bases from V and 1 base from J; junction bases left unmatched: 0. In DNA, the CDR3 is TGTGCCACCTGGGATAGGAATTATTATAAGAAACTCTTT. Translated: CATWDRNYYKKLF.

This clone ranks as medium-sized. This chain joins TRGV11 and TRGJ1 or TRGJ2. TCRdb gives no J gene; it was assigned here by matching the DNA to germline. TRGV11 is an ORF; its function is uncertain. Germline trimming cut 12 bases from V and 11 bases from J; bases unmatched to any gene: 13. CDR3 length: 11 amino acids. The CDR3 protein is CACPILLEKLF. CDR3 bases: TGTGCCTGCCCGATTTTGCTGGAGAAACTCTTT.

The rearrangement joins TRGV3 to TRGJP1. TCRdb gives no J gene; it was assigned here by matching the DNA to germline. From germline, CDR1 is VTNTFY and CDR2 YDVSTARD (reference sequence). The ends lost 6 bases at V and 0 bases at J; junction bases unmatched: 4. The CDR3 extends over 14 amino acids. The CDR3 nucleotides are TGTGCCACCTGGCATTATACCACTGGTTGGTTCAAGATATTT. As protein: CATWHYTTGWFKIF.

This clone is medium-sized within its sample. The CDR3 DNA reads TGTGCCTGCTGGATCCTCGAGGGGTATAAGAAACTCTTT. It codes for CACWILEGYKKLF. The chain uses TRGV11 and TRGJ1 or TRGJ2. TCRdb supplies no J gene; here it was assigned by aligning the nucleotide sequence to germline. TRGV11 qualifies as an ORF whose function is uncertain. CDR3 size: 13 residues. Trimming at V came to 7 bases and at J to 7 bases, leaving 10 bases not matched to a gene.

In its sample, this clone ranks as medium-sized (0.01 to 0.1%). The chain uses TRGV10 and TRGJ1 or TRGJ2. No J gene was available from TCRdb, and it was assigned here by a germline match of the DNA. TRGV10 is known as an ORF, though its function is uncertain. The V segment lost 8 bases and the J segment 2 bases; nucleotides outside the gene matches: 4. The CDR3 has 12 residues. CDR3 sequence (DNA): TGTGCTGCGTGGGACCATTATTATAAGAAACTCTTT. Amino acids: CAAWDHYYKKLF.

As for this clone: This probably arose from a read error, given a far larger clone one base away. Within the sample, other DNA sequences also encode this same CDR3. With the J gene uncalled, the V gene is TRGV4. Germline values: CDR1 EGSTGY, CDR2 YDSYTSSV. The CDR3 loop spans 12 amino acids. The DNA for the CDR3 is TGTGCCACCTGGGAGGTCGGGTATAAGAAACTTTTT. It encodes CATWEVGYKKLF.

In this sample, this clone is medium-sized (0.01 to 0.1%). The J gene has no call, while the V gene is TRGV10. TRGV10 is known as an ORF, though its function is uncertain. The CDR3 has 9 residues. The CDR3 DNA reads TGTGCTGCGTACGCACAAGAACTCTTT. This encodes CAAYAQELF.

This clone qualifies as medium-sized. The V call is TRGV4, the J call TRGJ1 or TRGJ2. The J gene, left out of TCRdb, was set here by checking the DNA against germline. From germline, CDR1 is EGSTGY and CDR2 YDSYTSSV. The J segment lost 11 bases and the V segment lost 2 bases, leaving 18 bases of the junction unmatched. There are 15 residues in the CDR3. CDR3 nucleotides: TGTGCCACCTGGGATGCCGGGACTAAACCTCTGGAGAAACTCTTT. Protein: CATWDAGTKPLEKLF.

The V call is TRGV10, the J call TRGJP1. TCRdb carries no J gene annotation; the J gene was assigned here by matching the DNA with germline. TRGV10 is recorded as an ORF, its role being uncertain. J gave up 0 bases and V 8 bases, and 10 bases lay outside the gene matches. This CDR3 is 16 amino acids long. The CDR3 here is CAAWDLDDTTGWFKIF. The CDR3 nucleotides are TGTGCTGCGTGGGATTTGGACGATACCACTGGTTGGTTCAAGATATTT.

By frequency in the sample, this clone is medium-sized (0.01 to 0.1%). This chain joins TRGV10 and TRGJ1 or TRGJ2. As TCRdb names no J gene, one was assigned here on the basis of a DNA match to germline. TRGV10 is flagged as an ORF with uncertain function. The CDR3 runs to 14 residues. The V gene end was trimmed by 8 bases and the J gene end by 1 base; junction bases not matched to a gene: 9. CDR3 residues: CAAWKGSNYYKKLF. Written as DNA, the CDR3 is TGTGCTGCGTGGAAGGGTTCAAATTATTATAAGAAACTCTTT.

Comment on this clone: Other DNA sequences of this sample code for an identical CDR3. CDR3 nucleotide sequence: TGTGCCTTGTGGGAGGTTTCGGAGTTGGGCAAAAAAATCAAGGTATTT. This encodes CALWEVSELGKKIKVF. The chain has TRGV9 and TRGJP. No J gene was available from TCRdb, and it was assigned here by a germline match of the DNA. The CDR3 contains 16 residues. The germline V gene encodes CDR1 GITISATS and CDR2 ISYDGTV (reference sequence). The J segment lost 7 bases and the V segment lost 1 base, leaving 4 bases of the junction unmatched.

Concerning this clone: Because the CDR3's place on the DNA is in doubt, the DNA is left out and the CDR3 is given as listed by TCRdb. CDR3: CTTVPAGLGTHIYKKLF. No J gene call was made, and the V gene is TRGV11. TRGV11 is placed among ORFs of uncertain function. The CDR3 spans 17 residues, counting both ends.

Relative to its sample, this clone is hyperexpanded (1% or more). J is TRGJP and V is TRGV9. Since TCRdb gives no J gene, matching the DNA to germline was used here to assign it. V lost 2 bases to trimming and J lost 5 bases; unmatched junction nucleotides: 3. The CDR3 spans 16 residues. Germline lookup yields CDR1 GITISATS and CDR2 ISYDGTV (reference sequence). CDR3 sequence (DNA): TGTGCCTTGTGGGAGGGAAAAGAGTTGGGCAAAAAAATCAAGGTATTT. This sequence encodes CALWEGKELGKKIKVF.

This clone was seen many times. The chain carries TRGV8 and TRGJ1 or TRGJ2. The J gene was missing in TCRdb and was found by matching the end of the DNA to germline. Germline V gene sequence: CDR1 VENAVY, CDR2 YDSYNSRV. There are 13 residues in the CDR3. J was trimmed by 4 bases and V by 5 bases; bases with no gene match: 8. Here the CDR3 DNA reads TGTGCCACCTGGGTCCCTGGGTATTATAAGAAACTCTTT. Encoded protein: CATWVPGYYKKLF.

This clone was counted many times. A far larger clone is just one base off, so this is likely a read error. The same CDR3 can be traced to other DNA sequences in this sample. The CDR3 DNA is TGTGCTGCGTGGGATGACGAGAAGCTCTTT. It codes for CAAWDDEKLF. No J gene was assigned, while the V gene was called as TRGV10. TRGV10 is an ORF for which the function is uncertain. This CDR3 is built from 10 residues.

This clone is medium-sized. This chain connects TRGV2 to TRGJP2. Here the J gene came from matching the DNA to germline, since TCRdb omits it. J was trimmed by 12 bases and V by 1 base; bases with no gene match: 8. The CDR3 consists of 13 residues. CDR1 and CDR2 (germline): EGSNGY, YDSYNSKV. The CDR3 region has the DNA TGTGCCACCTGGGACGGTCGGCAGGGGATCAAGACGTTT. Protein product: CATWDGRQGIKTF.

This clone is categorized as large (0.1 to 1%). The chain uses TRGV9 and TRGJ1 or TRGJ2. The J gene, left out of TCRdb, was set here by checking the DNA against germline. The germline gives CDR1 GITISATS, CDR2 ISYDGTV (reference sequence). Unmatched junction bases numbered 5, after V lost 0 bases and J lost 3 bases. The CDR3 consists of 14 residues. This CDR3 reads CALWEVNGYYKKLF. In DNA, the CDR3 is TGTGCCTTGTGGGAGGTGAATGGTTATTATAAGAAACTCTTT.

This clone is termed medium-sized. The TCRdb protein and the DNA translation do not line up at residue 7; the protein shown here was made by translating the DNA. The DNA for the CDR3 is TGTGCCACCTGGGACAGCCTTTATTATAAGAAACTCTTT. Translation gives CATWDSLYYKKLF. The chain joins TRGV3 to TRGJ1 or TRGJ2. TCRdb is silent on the J gene; assignment here came from matching the DNA to germline. With 1 base clipped from V and 3 bases from J, the junction kept 3 bases outside the gene matches. The germline V gene has CDR1 VTNTFY and CDR2 YDVSTARD (reference sequence). The CDR3 is 13 residues long.

By share of the sample, this clone is medium-sized (0.01 to 0.1%). The chain is built from TRGV2 and TRGJ1 or TRGJ2. Matching the DNA to germline supplied the J gene, which TCRdb does not give. Germline lookup yields CDR1 EGSNGY and CDR2 YDSYNSKV. The CDR3 spans 12 residues. With 0 bases clipped from V and 12 bases from J, the junction kept 8 bases outside the gene matches. The CDR3 loop is CATWDGRRGKLF. The CDR3 DNA sequence: TGTGCCACCTGGGACGGGAGGCGGGGGAAACTCTTT.

By its share, this clone is medium-sized (0.01 to 0.1%). The rearrangement uses TRGV9 and TRGJP1. TCRdb lists no J gene, so it was determined here by aligning the DNA to germline. Losses at the gene ends were 8 bases for V and 3 bases for J; bases not matched to a gene: 6. There are 13 residues in the CDR3. Germline V lookup: CDR1 GITISATS, CDR2 ISYDGTV (reference sequence). The CDR3 DNA follows: TGTGCCTTGTCTTCCCCCACTGGTTGGTTCAAGATATTT. Translating it yields CALSSPTGWFKIF.

Sample share makes this clone medium-sized. V gene TRGV4 combines with J gene TRGJ1 or TRGJ2. No J gene is reported in TCRdb; it was inferred here by comparing the DNA with germline. V lost 0 bases, J lost 3 bases, and 5 bases stayed unmatched. Germline V CDR1 and CDR2: EGSTGY, YDSYTSSV. The CDR3 consists of 14 residues. In DNA form, the CDR3 reads TGTGCCACCTGGGATGGGCGAGCTTATTATAAGAAACTCTTT. This codes for CATWDGRAYYKKLF.

This clone is medium-sized. V gene TRGV2 combines with J gene TRGJ1 or TRGJ2. No J gene is reported in TCRdb; it was inferred here by comparing the DNA with germline. The V segment lost 1 base and the J segment 8 bases; nucleotides outside the gene matches: 2. The germline V gene has CDR1 EGSNGY and CDR2 YDSYNSKV. CDR3 length equals 11 residues. CDR3 sequence reads: CATWDGNKKLF. CDR3 sequence (DNA): TGTGCCACCTGGGACGGAAATAAGAAACTCTTT.

At least ten counts were recorded for this clone. The DNA is left out, because the CDR3 cannot be placed on it with certainty; the CDR3 is given as TCRdb lists it. No call exists for the J gene, whereas the V gene is TRGV11. TRGV11 is noted as an ORF with a role that remains uncertain. Both ends counted, the CDR3 spans 21 residues. The CDR3 protein is CTTVPAGLGTHGYTTGWFKIF.

This clone was seen a few times. This may arise from a read error, as a much more abundant clone is one base away. Other DNA sequences from this sample encode an identical CDR3 as well. The rearrangement links TRGV3 to TRGJP2. TCRdb carries no J gene annotation; the J gene was assigned here by matching the DNA with germline. The length of the CDR3 is 18 residues. Germline CDR1 VTNTFY, CDR2 YDVSTARD (reference sequence). V was clipped by 0 bases and J by 12 bases; unmatched bases: 22. The CDR3: CATWDRHISYPLKGIKTF. In DNA form, the CDR3 reads TGTGCCACCTGGGACAGGCACATATCTTATCCTCTAAAGGGGATCAAGACGTTT.

Within the sample, this clone is medium-sized. The gene calls are TRGV4 and TRGJ1 or TRGJ2. The J gene was missing in TCRdb and was found by matching the end of the DNA to germline. Trimming took 0 bases from V and 12 from J; bases not matched to a gene: 5. The CDR3 loop spans 11 amino acids. The V gene's germline CDR1 is EGSTGY and CDR2 YDSYTSSV. The CDR3 sequence is CATWDGGRKLF. CDR3 bases: TGTGCCACCTGGGATGGGGGAAGGAAACTCTTT.

Many counts were recorded for this clone. TCRdb attributes to this sequence the protein of a much larger clone, which differs from the DNA translation at residue 9; a read error is likely, and the protein displayed is translated from the DNA. The CDR3 nucleotides are TGTGCCACCTGGGATAGTAGTGATCGGATCAAGACGTTT. Residues: CATWDSSDRIKTF. The chain has TRGV8 and TRGJP2. In the absence of a J gene in TCRdb, the DNA was matched to germline to assign it here. Germline CDR1 VENAVY, CDR2 YDSYNSRV. This CDR3 contains 13 residues.